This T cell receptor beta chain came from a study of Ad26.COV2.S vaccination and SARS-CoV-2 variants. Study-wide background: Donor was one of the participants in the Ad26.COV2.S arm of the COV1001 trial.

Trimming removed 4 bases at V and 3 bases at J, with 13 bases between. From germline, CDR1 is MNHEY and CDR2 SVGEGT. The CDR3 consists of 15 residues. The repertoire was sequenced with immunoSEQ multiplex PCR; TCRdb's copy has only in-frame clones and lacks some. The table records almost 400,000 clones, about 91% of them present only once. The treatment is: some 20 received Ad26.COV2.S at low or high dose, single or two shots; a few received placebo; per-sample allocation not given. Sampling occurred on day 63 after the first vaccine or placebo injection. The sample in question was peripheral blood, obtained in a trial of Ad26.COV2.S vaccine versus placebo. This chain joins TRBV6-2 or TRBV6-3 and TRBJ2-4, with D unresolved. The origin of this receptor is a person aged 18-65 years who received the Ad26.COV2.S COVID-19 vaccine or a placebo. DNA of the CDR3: TGTGCCAGCAGTTCCCGAGGAATGGGCAAAAACATTCAGTACTTC. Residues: CASSSRGMGKNIQYF.